This TCR beta chain was captured by sequencing in a study of cytomegalovirus exposure and HLA in healthy donors. Study conclusions and caveats: Previously analyzed data showed that most TCR beta V segments were productive at a frequency of about 90% or about 30%. In a later analysis, compared with equally common non-associated chains, HLA-associated beta chains were more expanded.

The length of the CDR3 is 15 residues. Per germline, CDR1 SGHTA and CDR2 FQGTGA. V lost 4 bases, J lost 3 bases, and 2 bases stayed unmatched. With respect to this clone: As yet, its antigen is unknown.

PCR was performed using 60 Vbeta and 13 Jbeta primers. Clones were read by immunoSEQ multiplex PCR, and TCRdb kept only the in-frame ones, dropping some. The sample carries 55,000 to 80,000 clones, approximately 85% recorded once. The clonotype comes from a female donor in good health and CMV-seronegative. The chain joins TRBV7-3 to TRBJ2-7; 14 bases are shared with TRBD2. Sequencing was done on a sample of PBMCs. The CDR3: CASSSGTSGGYEQYF. The CDR3 DNA reads TGTGCCAGCAGCTCGGGGACTAGCGGGGGCTACGAGCAGTACTTC. Combining the CDR3 with reference TRBV7-3 and TRBJ2-7 gives the whole variable domain GAGVSQTPSNKVTEKGKYVELRCDPISGHTALYWYRQSLGQGPEFLIYFQGTGAADDSGLPNDRFFAVRPEGSVSTLKIQRTERGDSAVYLCASSSGTSGGYEQYFGPGTRLTVT.